This T cell receptor (beta chain) appears in the sequencing data of a study of cytomegalovirus exposure and HLA in healthy donors. Broader study findings: What a later analysis reportedly showed was that an Asian-associated ancestry cluster had fewer N-insertions than the roughly 720-donor mean. With DRB1 most and HLA-C fewest, TCR association rates differed between HLA loci in a later analysis. Whilst most TCR sequences proved rare, a subset of public TCRs occurred across many donors.

Concerning this clone: Its target is unknown.

Trimming took off 2 bases at V and 0 bases at J, with 5 bases between the two ends. The CDR3 loop spans 14 amino acids. The germline V gene encodes CDR1 KGHSH and CDR2 LQKENI. 13 Jbeta primers and 60 Vbeta primers were used for the PCR. Measured with immunoSEQ multiplex PCR; TCRdb has only the in-frame clones, and not every one. The sample has around 130,000 clones, around 80% seen once. The J gene is TRBJ1-5, the V gene TRBV18; D gene unclear. Input material: PBMCs. This sequence was found in a woman under 30 in good health and CMV-seropositive. The CDR3 DNA follows: TGTGCCAGCTCACCAACTTATAGCAATCAGCCCCAGCATTTT. It codes for CASSPTYSNQPQHF.